The sequence of this T cell receptor (beta chain) was determined in a study of blood T cell repertoires in COVID-19. Assay used: immunoSEQ multiplex PCR; TCRdb lists only in-frame clones, some missing. The sample contains about 88,000 clones, less than 95% of which appear only once. The CDR3 covers 14 residues. Between the trimmed V and J ends, which lost 4 bases and 5 bases, there was a span of 13 bases. Germline-derived CDR1 and CDR2 are SGDLS and YYNGEE. The TCR was taken from a young man with COVID-19, enrolled during active disease. The chain carries TRBV9 and TRBJ2-1; weak D call: TRBD2 (6 bases). Specimen: peripheral blood. The CDR3 bases are TGTGCCAGCAGCCAAGGAGGAGGGAACAATGAGCAGTTCTTC. It is translated as CASSQGGGNNEQFF.